This is a list of T cell receptor beta chains from one sample in a study of blood T cells in healthy people across ages. Each CDR3 protein gets one entry after TCRdb re-called the 5' RACE reads with MiXCR. The repertoire holds 550,000 to 650,000 distinct CDR3 sequences, with approximately 26% as singletons. This same sample was also part of a study on T cells of mothers and their children.

Sequenced input: blood. The source is a boy aged 2 to 9 in good health. Both conserved end residues are part of each CDR3. D genes are given only for firm matches. Rows give clone size only sometimes, using once, few, many, or a class for an expanded clone.

D: TRBD2; J: TRBJ2-1; V: TRBV7-8; size: .; CDR3: CASSPSLAGGRREQFF; DNA: TGTGCCAGCAGCCCCTCCTTGGCGGGAGGGCGACGTGAGCAGTTCTTC
D: .; J: TRBJ2-7; V: TRBV27; size: .; CDR3: CASYDRSYEQYF; DNA: TGTGCCAGCTACGACAGGTCCTACGAGCAGTACTTC
D: .; J: TRBJ2-7; V: TRBV9; size: few; CDR3: CASSEDTEGITYEQYF; DNA: TGTGCCAGCAGCGAGGACACAGAGGGCATAACCTACGAGCAGTACTTC
D: TRBD1; J: TRBJ1-6; V: TRBV12-3/TRBV12-4; size: few; CDR3: CASRAGTGYYNSPLHF; DNA: TGTGCCAGCCGTGCCGGGACAGGGTACTATAATTCACCCCTCCACTTT
D: .; J: TRBJ2-5; V: TRBV20-1; size: .; CDR3: CSASFTQTETQYF; DNA: TGCAGTGCTAGCTTCACGCAAACCGAGACCCAGTACTTC
D: .; J: TRBJ2-1; V: TRBV7-8; size: .; CDR3: CASSLSGLLSF; DNA: TGTGCCAGCAGCTTATCGGGTTTATTGTCCTTC
D: TRBD1; J: TRBJ2-7; V: TRBV12-3/TRBV12-4; size: .; CDR3: CASSPGQEGTYEQYF; DNA: TGTGCCAGCAGCCCGGGACAGGAGGGCACCTACGAGCAGTACTTC
D: .; J: TRBJ2-2; V: TRBV29-1; size: .; CDR3: CSADRGLNTGELFF; DNA: TGCAGCGCTGACCGGGGACTGAACACCGGGGAGCTGTTTTTT
D: TRBD1; J: TRBJ2-5; V: TRBV5-1; size: .; CDR3: CASSLGQGIMETQYF; DNA: TGCGCCAGCAGCTTGGGACAGGGGATTATGGAGACCCAGTACTTC
D: .; J: TRBJ2-7; V: TRBV2; size: few; CDR3: CASSEGQRGEQYF; DNA: TGTGCCAGCAGTGAAGGACAAAGGGGAGAGCAGTACTTC
D: .; J: TRBJ1-4; V: TRBV4-1; size: .; CDR3: CASSQGFSEKLFF; DNA: TGCGCCAGCAGCCAAGGGTTCAGTGAAAAACTGTTTTTT
D: TRBD1; J: TRBJ2-3; V: TRBV6-6; size: .; CDR3: CASSYPGQGTDTQYF; DNA: TGTGCCAGCAGTTACCCGGGACAGGGGACAGATACGCAGTATTTT
D: .; J: TRBJ2-2; V: TRBV5-5; size: .; CDR3: CASSFLDPNTGELFF; DNA: TGTGCCAGCAGCTTCCTAGACCCGAACACCGGGGAGCTGTTTTTT
D: TRBD2; J: TRBJ2-6; V: TRBV18; size: once; CDR3: CASSPRPLAGPTSGANVLTF; DNA: TGTGCCAGCTCACCACGGCCCCTAGCGGGACCCACCTCGGGGGCCAACGTCCTGACTTTC
D: .; J: TRBJ2-3; V: TRBV12-3/TRBV12-4; size: .; CDR3: CASSDTGTDTQYF; DNA: TGTGCCAGCAGTGATACAGGCACAGATACGCAGTATTTT
D: .; J: TRBJ2-3; V: TRBV4-3; size: few; CDR3: CASSQEGRTGEDTQYF; DNA: TGCGCCAGCAGCCAAGAAGGTAGGACGGGAGAAGATACGCAGTATTTT
D: .; J: TRBJ2-1; V: TRBV28; size: .; CDR3: CASLTGLSYNEQFF; DNA: TGTGCCAGCTTAACAGGGCTCTCCTACAATGAGCAGTTCTTC
D: TRBD1; J: TRBJ1-2; V: TRBV6-1; size: many; CDR3: CASSETQGGYGYTF; DNA: TGTGCCAGCAGTGAAACCCAGGGGGGCTATGGCTACACCTTC
D: .; J: TRBJ2-7; V: TRBV11-2; size: .; CDR3: CASSSSSWATGFYEQYF; DNA: TGTGCCAGCAGCTCCTCTTCTTGGGCTACAGGGTTCTACGAGCAGTACTTC
D: TRBD1; J: TRBJ2-2; V: TRBV7-3; size: .; CDR3: CASSVDSRGPDTGELFF; DNA: TGTGCCAGCAGCGTCGACTCTAGGGGGCCGGACACCGGGGAGCTGTTTTTT
D: TRBD2; J: TRBJ2-1; V: TRBV10-3; size: .; CDR3: CAIKGGGRSYNEQFF; DNA: TGTGCCATCAAGGGGGGCGGGAGGTCCTACAATGAGCAGTTCTTC
D: .; J: TRBJ1-1; V: TRBV7-3; size: many; CDR3: CASSRQLNTEAFF; DNA: TGTGCCAGCAGCCGACAGCTGAACACTGAAGCTTTCTTT
D: .; J: TRBJ2-7; V: TRBV6-5; size: .; CDR3: CASSLQGSGNYEQYF; DNA: TGTGCCAGCAGTTTACAGGGATCTGGAAACTACGAGCAGTACTTC
D: .; J: TRBJ1-2; V: TRBV7-9; size: few; CDR3: CASSPDSRGKGYTF; DNA: TGTGCCAGCAGCCCGGACAGTCGGGGCAAGGGCTACACCTTC
D: TRBD2; J: TRBJ2-1; V: TRBV20-1; size: .; CDR3: CSAPKGTSGINEQFF; DNA: TGCAGTGCACCGAAGGGGACTAGCGGGATCAATGAGCAGTTCTTC
D: .; J: TRBJ2-3; V: TRBV5-1; size: .; CDR3: CASSLSGPSTDTQYF; DNA: TGCGCCAGCAGCTTGTCTGGGCCTAGCACAGATACGCAGTATTTT
D: .; J: TRBJ2-7; V: TRBV5-1; size: .; CDR3: CASSLETSKGEQYF; DNA: TGCGCCAGCAGCTTGGAAACTAGCAAGGGCGAGCAGTACTTC
D: TRBD1; J: TRBJ2-1; V: TRBV6-1; size: few; CDR3: CASSVAPPLDGDRDYNEQFF; DNA: TGTGCCAGCAGTGTCGCCCCCCCACTAGACGGGGACAGGGACTACAATGAGCAGTTCTTC
D: .; J: TRBJ2-7; V: TRBV15; size: .; CDR3: CATSPRGGRFSYEQYF; DNA: TGTGCCACCAGCCCGCGAGGGGGGCGATTTTCCTACGAGCAGTACTTC
D: .; J: TRBJ2-7; V: TRBV20-1; size: few; CDR3: CSARSGVLREQYF; DNA: TGCAGTGCTAGGAGCGGAGTGTTGAGGGAGCAGTACTTC
D: TRBD1; J: TRBJ2-7; V: TRBV27; size: .; CDR3: CASSSTGTGNEQYF; DNA: TGTGCCAGCAGTTCAACCGGGACAGGGAACGAGCAGTACTTC
D: TRBD1; J: TRBJ1-1; V: TRBV10-3; size: few; CDR3: CAISPGGTEAFF; DNA: TGTGCCATCAGTCCAGGGGGCACTGAAGCTTTCTTT
D: .; J: TRBJ1-1; V: TRBV27; size: once; CDR3: CASGVGKLSEAFF; DNA: TGTGCCAGTGGGGTAGGGAAATTGTCTGAAGCTTTCTTT
D: .; J: TRBJ2-5; V: TRBV4-3; size: few; CDR3: CASSQDTPGGVETQYF; DNA: TGCGCCAGCAGCCAAGATACACCCGGGGGAGTGGAGACCCAGTACTTC
D: .; J: TRBJ1-1; V: TRBV12-5; size: .; CDR3: CASGPAGEVNTEAFF; DNA: TGTGCTAGTGGTCCCGCCGGGGAGGTGAACACTGAAGCTTTCTTT
D: .; J: TRBJ2-2; V: TRBV19; size: .; CDR3: CASSIVGRYTGELFF; DNA: TGTGCCAGTAGTATAGTCGGGAGATACACCGGGGAGCTGTTTTTT
D: TRBD2; J: TRBJ2-1; V: TRBV7-2; size: .; CDR3: CASSSGLAGGREQFF; DNA: TGTGCCAGCAGCTCGGGACTAGCGGGGGGGAGGGAGCAGTTCTTC
D: TRBD2; J: TRBJ2-4; V: TRBV13; size: .; CDR3: CASSLEFSGRAKNIQYF; DNA: TGTGCCAGCAGCTTAGAGTTTAGCGGGAGAGCCAAAAACATTCAGTACTTC
D: .; J: TRBJ1-2; V: TRBV19; size: .; CDR3: CASSPDSNSAYGYTF; DNA: TGTGCCAGTAGTCCAGACTCCAATAGTGCGTATGGCTACACCTTC
D: .; J: TRBJ2-3; V: TRBV4-1; size: .; CDR3: CASSRLVQIFTDTQYF; DNA: TGCGCCAGCAGCCGCCTAGTGCAGATATTCACAGATACGCAGTATTTT
D: .; J: TRBJ1-2; V: TRBV10-3; size: .; CDR3: CAISEGAGRSRDYGYTF; DNA: TGTGCCATCAGTGAGGGGGCAGGGAGGTCTCGGGACTATGGCTACACCTTC
D: TRBD1; J: TRBJ2-7; V: TRBV20-1; size: .; CDR3: CSARASTGGVYEQYF; DNA: TGCAGTGCTAGAGCTTCGACAGGGGGCGTTTACGAGCAGTACTTC
D: .; J: TRBJ1-5; V: TRBV7-8; size: .; CDR3: CASSLSGGQPQHF; DNA: TGTGCCAGCAGCTTATCGGGCGGTCAGCCCCAGCATTTT
D: TRBD1; J: TRBJ2-7; V: TRBV29-1; size: .; CDR3: CSVGDRGSEQYF; DNA: TGCAGCGTCGGGGACAGGGGCTCTGAGCAGTACTTC
D: .; J: TRBJ2-7; V: TRBV20-1; size: .; CDR3: CSARIGQGGSGRNEQYF; DNA: TGCAGTGCTAGGATCGGACAGGGCGGTAGCGGGAGAAACGAGCAGTACTTC
D: TRBD1; J: TRBJ2-7; V: TRBV15; size: few; CDR3: CATSRALTGAFYGQYF; DNA: TGTGCCACCAGCAGAGCGCTGACAGGGGCCTTCTACGGGCAGTACTTC
D: TRBD2; J: TRBJ2-5; V: TRBV20-1; size: .; CDR3: CSASPSTSGSGETQYF; DNA: TGCAGTGCTAGTCCTTCGACTAGCGGGAGTGGGGAGACCCAGTACTTC
D: .; J: TRBJ2-1; V: TRBV5-4; size: .; CDR3: CASSSTGFLDNEQFF; DNA: TGTGCCAGCAGCTCCACGGGCTTTCTGGACAATGAGCAGTTCTTC
D: TRBD1; J: TRBJ2-2; V: TRBV29-1; size: .; CDR3: CSVGNQGAAGELFF; DNA: TGCAGCGTCGGTAATCAGGGGGCTGCCGGGGAGCTGTTTTTT